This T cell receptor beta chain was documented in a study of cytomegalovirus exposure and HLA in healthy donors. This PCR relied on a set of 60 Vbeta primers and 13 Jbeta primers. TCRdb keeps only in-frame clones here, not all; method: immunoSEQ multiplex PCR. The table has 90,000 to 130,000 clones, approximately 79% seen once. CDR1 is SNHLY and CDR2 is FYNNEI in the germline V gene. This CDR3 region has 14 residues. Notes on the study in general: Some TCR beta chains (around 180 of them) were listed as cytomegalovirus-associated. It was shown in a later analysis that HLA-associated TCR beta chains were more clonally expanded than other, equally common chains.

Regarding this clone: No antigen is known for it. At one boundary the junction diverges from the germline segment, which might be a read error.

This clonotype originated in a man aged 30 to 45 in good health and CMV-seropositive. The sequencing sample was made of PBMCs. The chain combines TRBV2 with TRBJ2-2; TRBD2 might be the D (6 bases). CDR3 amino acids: CASSESLNTGGLFF. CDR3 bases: TGTGCCAGCAGTGAAAGTCTGAACACCGGGGGGCTGTTTTTT.